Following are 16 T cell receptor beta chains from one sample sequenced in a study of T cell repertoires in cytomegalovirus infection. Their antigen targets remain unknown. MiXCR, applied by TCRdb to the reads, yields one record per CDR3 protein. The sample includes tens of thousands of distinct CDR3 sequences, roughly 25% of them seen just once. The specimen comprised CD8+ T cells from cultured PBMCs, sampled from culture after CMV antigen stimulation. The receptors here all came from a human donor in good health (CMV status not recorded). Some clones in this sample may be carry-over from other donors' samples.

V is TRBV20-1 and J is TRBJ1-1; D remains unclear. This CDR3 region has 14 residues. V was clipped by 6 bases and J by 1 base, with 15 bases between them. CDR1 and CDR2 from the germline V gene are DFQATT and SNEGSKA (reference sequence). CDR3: CSALTPGGNTEAFF. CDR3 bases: TGCAGTGCCTTGACCCCCGGAGGGAACACTGAAGCTTTCTTT.

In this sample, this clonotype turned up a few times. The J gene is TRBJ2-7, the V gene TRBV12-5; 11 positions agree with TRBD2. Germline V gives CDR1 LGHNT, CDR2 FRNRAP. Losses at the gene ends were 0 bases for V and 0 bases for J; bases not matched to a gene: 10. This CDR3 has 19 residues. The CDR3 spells CASGLVHGSGREDSYEQYF. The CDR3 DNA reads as TGTGCTAGTGGTTTGGTACACGGTAGCGGGAGGGAAGACTCCTACGAGCAGTACTTC.

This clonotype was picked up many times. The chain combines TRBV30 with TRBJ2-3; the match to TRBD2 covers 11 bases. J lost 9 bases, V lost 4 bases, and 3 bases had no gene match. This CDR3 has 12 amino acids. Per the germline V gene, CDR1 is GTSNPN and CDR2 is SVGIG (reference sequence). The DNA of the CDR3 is TGTGCCTGGAAACTAGCGGGAGCGACGCAGTATTTT. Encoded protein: CAWKLAGATQYF.

This chain's CDR3 is CSARAGTYGYTF. CDR3 nucleotides: TGCAGTGCTAGAGCCGGGACCTATGGCTACACCTTC. The rearrangement joins TRBV20-1 to TRBJ1-2; D may be TRBD1 (5 bases). Germline CDR1 and CDR2: DFQATT and SNEGSKA (reference sequence). The CDR3 is made up of 12 amino acids. The V gene lost 1 base and the J gene lost 4 bases, with 7 bases spanning the gap.

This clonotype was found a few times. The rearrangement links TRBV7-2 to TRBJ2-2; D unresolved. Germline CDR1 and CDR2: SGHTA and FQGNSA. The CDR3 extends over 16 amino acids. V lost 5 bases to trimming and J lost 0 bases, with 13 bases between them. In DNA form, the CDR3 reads TGTGCCAGCAGCCGGACCGAGATTACGAACACCGGGGAGCTGTTTTTT. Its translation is CASSRTEITNTGELFF.

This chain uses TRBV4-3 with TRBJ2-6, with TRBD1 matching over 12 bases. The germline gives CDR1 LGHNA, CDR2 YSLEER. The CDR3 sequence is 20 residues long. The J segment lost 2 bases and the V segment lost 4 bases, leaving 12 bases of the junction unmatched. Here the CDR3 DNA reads TGCGCCAGCAGCCCATTACTTACGGGACAGGGGGCACCTGGGGCCAACGTCCTGACTTTC. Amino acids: CASSPLLTGQGAPGANVLTF.

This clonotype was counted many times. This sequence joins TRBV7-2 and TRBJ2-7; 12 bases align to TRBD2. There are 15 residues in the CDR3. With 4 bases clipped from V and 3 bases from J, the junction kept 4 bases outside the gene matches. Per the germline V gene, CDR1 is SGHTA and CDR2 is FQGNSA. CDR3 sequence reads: CASSSTSGSLYEQYF. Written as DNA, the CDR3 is TGTGCCAGCAGCTCGACTAGCGGGAGTCTCTACGAGCAGTACTTC.

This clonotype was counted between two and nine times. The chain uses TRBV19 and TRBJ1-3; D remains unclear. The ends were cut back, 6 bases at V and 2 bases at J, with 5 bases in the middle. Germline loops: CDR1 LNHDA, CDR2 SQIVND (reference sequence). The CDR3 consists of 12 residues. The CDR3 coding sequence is TGTGCCAGTAGGGGGACTGGAAACACCATATATTTT. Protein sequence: CASRGTGNTIYF.

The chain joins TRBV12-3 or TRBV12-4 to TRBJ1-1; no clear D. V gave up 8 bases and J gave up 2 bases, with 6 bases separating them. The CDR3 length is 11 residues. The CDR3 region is CASSDNTEAFF. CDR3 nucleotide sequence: TGTGCCAGCTCCGACAACACTGAAGCTTTCTTT.

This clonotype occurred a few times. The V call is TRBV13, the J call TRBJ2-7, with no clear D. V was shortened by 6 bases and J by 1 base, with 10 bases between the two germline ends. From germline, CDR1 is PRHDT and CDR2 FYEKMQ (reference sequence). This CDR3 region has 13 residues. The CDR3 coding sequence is TGTGCCAGCAGATCCCCCGAATCCTACGAGCAGTACTTC. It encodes CASRSPESYEQYF.

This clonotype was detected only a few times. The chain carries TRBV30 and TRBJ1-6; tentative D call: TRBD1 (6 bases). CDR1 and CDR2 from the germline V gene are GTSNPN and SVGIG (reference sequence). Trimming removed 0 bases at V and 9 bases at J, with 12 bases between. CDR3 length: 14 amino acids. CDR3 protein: CAWSVRQAPSPLHF. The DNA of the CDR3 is TGTGCCTGGAGTGTACGACAGGCACCTTCACCCCTCCACTTT. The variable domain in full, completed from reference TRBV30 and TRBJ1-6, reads SQTIHQWPATLVQPVGSPLSLECTVEGTSNPNLYWYRQAAGRGLQLLFYSVGIGQISSEVPQNLSASRPQDRQFILSSKKLLLSDSGFYLCAWSVRQAPSPLHFGNGTRLTVT.

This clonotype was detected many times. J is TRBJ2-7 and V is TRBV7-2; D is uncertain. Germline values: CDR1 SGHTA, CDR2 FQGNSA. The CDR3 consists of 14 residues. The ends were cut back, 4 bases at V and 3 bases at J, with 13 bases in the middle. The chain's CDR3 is CASSSLARSYEQYF. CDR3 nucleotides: TGTGCCAGCAGCTCCCTCGCCCGAAGCTACGAGCAGTACTTC.

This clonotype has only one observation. The CDR3 nucleotides are TGTGCCAGCAGCCTATCGACAGGGGCAATAGATACGCAGTATTTT. Translation gives CASSLSTGAIDTQYF. This rearrangement joins TRBV5-4 to TRBJ2-3; TRBD1 aligns across 8 bases. The CDR3 sequence is 15 residues long. Germline V gene sequence: CDR1 SGHNT, CDR2 YYREEE (reference sequence). J gave up 5 bases and V 4 bases, and 9 bases lay outside the gene matches.

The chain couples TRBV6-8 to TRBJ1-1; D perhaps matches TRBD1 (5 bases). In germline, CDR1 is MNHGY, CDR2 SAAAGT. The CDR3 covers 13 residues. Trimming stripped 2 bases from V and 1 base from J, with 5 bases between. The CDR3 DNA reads TGTGCCAGCAGTTACAGGGGGAACACTGAAGCTTTCTTT. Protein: CASSYRGNTEAFF.

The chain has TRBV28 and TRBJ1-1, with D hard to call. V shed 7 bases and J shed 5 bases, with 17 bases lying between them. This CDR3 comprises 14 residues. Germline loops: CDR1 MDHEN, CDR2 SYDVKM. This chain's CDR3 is CASTSETGRTEAFF. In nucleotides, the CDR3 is TGTGCCAGCACTTCTGAAACGGGTAGGACTGAAGCTTTCTTT.

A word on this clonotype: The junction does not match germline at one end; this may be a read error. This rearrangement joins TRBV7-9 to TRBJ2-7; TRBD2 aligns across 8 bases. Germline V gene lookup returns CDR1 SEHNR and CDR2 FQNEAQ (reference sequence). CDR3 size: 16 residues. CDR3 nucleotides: TGTGTCAGCAGCTCCGGGGCGGGGACTAGTACCTACGAGCAGTACTTC. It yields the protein CVSSSGAGTSTYEQYF.